The 27 T cell receptor beta chains in this list originate from one sample, sequenced in a study of CD8+ T cells in alopecia areata. Treatment meaning: oral pan-JAK inhibitor, 5-10 mg twice daily. Reverse transcribed after extraction, RNA yielded cDNA as the sequencing template. Generated by immunoSEQ multiplex PCR, the TCRdb table keeps only in-frame clones and is missing some. Of around 180,000 clones in the sample, over 55% are singletons; the top ten hold over 1%. The input for sequencing was CD4+ T cells sorted from blood, taken at week 24, from a patient treated with tofacitinib. The receptor source for this set is a human donor with alopecia areata.

The V gene is TRBV6-1, the J gene TRBJ2-6; a possible D gene is TRBD1 (5 bases). Trimming took off 0 bases at V and 2 bases at J, with 5 bases between the two ends. The germline gives CDR1 MNHNS, CDR2 SASEGT. The CDR3 spans 15 residues. CDR3 region: CASSEAGPGANVLTF. In nucleotides, the CDR3 is TGTGCCAGCAGTGAAGCGGGGCCTGGGGCCAACGTCCTGACTTTC.

This sequence joins TRBV4-3 and TRBJ2-7, with 8 bases aligning to TRBD1. The CDR3 is 14 amino acids. Germline CDR1 is LGHNA and CDR2 is YSLEER. The J segment lost 6 bases and the V segment lost 1 base, leaving 5 bases of the junction unmatched. The CDR3 region has the DNA TGCGCCAGCAGCCAAGTGTCAGGGGGCGTCGAGCAGTACTTC. It codes for CASSQVSGGVEQYF.

This clone was seen a handful of times. The rearrangement links TRBV19 to TRBJ1-1, with TRBD1 matching over 8 bases. The CDR3 is made up of 14 amino acids. The germline CDR1 and CDR2 sequences are LNHDA and SQIVND (reference sequence). With 5 bases clipped from V and 0 bases from J, the junction kept 2 bases outside the gene matches. CDR3 DNA sequence: TGTGCCAGTAGTGCGGGACAGGTGAACACTGAAGCTTTCTTT. Its protein product is CASSAGQVNTEAFF.

The rearrangement links TRBV29-1 to TRBJ2-1, with unresolved D. The CDR3 totals 14 residues. V dropped 0 bases and J dropped 6 bases, with 12 bases sitting between them. The V gene's germline CDR1 is SQVTM and CDR2 ANQGSEA. The DNA for the CDR3 is TGCAGCGTTGAAGATTACGGACGGCCCAATGAGCAGTTCTTC. Encoded protein: CSVEDYGRPNEQFF.

The table lists this clone with a few counts. The V gene is TRBV5-6, the J gene TRBJ2-7; tentatively, D is TRBD2 (5 bases). This CDR3 has 15 residues. The germline gives CDR1 SGHDT, CDR2 YYEEEE. Trimming shortened V by 2 bases and J by 1 base, and 13 bases separated the two germline ends. The CDR3 region is CASSFRGLGSYEQYF. The CDR3, as DNA: TGTGCCAGCAGCTTTAGAGGACTGGGATCCTACGAGCAGTACTTC. The variable domain in full, completed from reference TRBV5-6 and TRBJ2-7, reads DAGVTQSPTHLIKTRGQQVTLRCSPKSGHDTVSWYQQALGQGPQFIFQYYEEEERQRGNFPDRFSGHQFPNYSSELNVNALLLGDSALYLCASSFRGLGSYEQYFGPGTRLTVT.

This clone was detected only a few times. This chain links TRBV6-5 with TRBJ2-1; 9 bases fit TRBD2. V lost 5 bases to trimming and J lost 13 bases; unmatched junction nucleotides: 15. Germline V gene data show CDR1 as MNHEY and CDR2 as SVGAGI. This CDR3 contains 15 residues. CDR3 sequence (DNA): TGTGCCAGCAGTCCGAGGAGCGGGGGGCAACAGGGACAGTTCTTC. Amino acid sequence: CASSPRSGGQQGQFF.

This clone appeared a single time. V is TRBV27 and J is TRBJ2-3, with 15 bases aligning to TRBD2. V lost 5 bases, J lost 6 bases, and 6 bases stayed unmatched. In germline, CDR1 is MNHEY, CDR2 SMNVEV (reference sequence). The CDR3 runs 16 residues. CDR3 sequence: CASSGRTSGGADTQYF. The CDR3 coding sequence is TGTGCCAGCAGTGGCCGGACTAGCGGGGGGGCGGATACGCAGTATTTT.

V is TRBV15 and J is TRBJ2-3; D not certain. V was trimmed by 0 bases and J by 6 bases, leaving 4 bases between them. The germline V gene has CDR1 LNHNV and CDR2 YYDKDF (reference sequence). This CDR3 is built from 12 residues. The CDR3 bases are TGTGCCACCAGCAGAGATCTTGATACGCAGTATTTT. The encoded protein is CATSRDLDTQYF.

This clone has just a few counts. CDR3 nucleotide sequence: TGTGCCAGCAGCCAACTCCAGGGGATGCTAGATACGCAGTATTTT. Translated: CASSQLQGMLDTQYF. The chain carries TRBV14 and TRBJ2-3; D may be TRBD1 (6 bases). V was pared by 2 bases and J by 5 bases, with 14 bases between. The germline V gene has CDR1 SGHDN and CDR2 FVKESK. This CDR3 has 15 amino acids.

The V call is TRBV25-1, the J call TRBJ2-5; no reliable D call. Trimming took 5 bases from V and 5 from J, leaving 12 bases between them. The CDR3 is made up of 13 amino acids. The germline gives CDR1 MGHDK, CDR2 SYGVNS. The CDR3 DNA is TGTGCCAGCAGTAGGACGGGTAGGGAGACCCAGTACTTC. It is translated as CASSRTGRETQYF.

V usage is TRBV29-1 and J usage is TRBJ2-1; tentatively, D is TRBD1 (5 bases). Trimming pared 6 bases from V and 3 bases from J, leaving 15 bases between. Germline-derived CDR1 and CDR2 are SQVTM and ANQGSEA. The CDR3 runs to 14 residues. The DNA for the CDR3 is TGCAGCGTCCTGACAGCGCCGGGCTACAATGAGCAGTTCTTC. Translation: CSVLTAPGYNEQFF.

The chain combines TRBV9 with TRBJ1-2; TRBD1 matches at 9 bases. With V trimmed by 4 bases and J by 5 bases, 9 bases remained unmatched. This CDR3 has 15 amino acids. Looked up from germline, CDR1 is SGDLS and CDR2 is YYNGEE. The CDR3: CASSLSGTGSYGYTF. CDR3 nucleotides: TGTGCCAGCAGCCTATCCGGGACAGGGAGTTATGGCTACACCTTC.

This chain links TRBV30 with TRBJ2-7; D not resolved. The CDR3 sequence is 14 residues long. Germline V gene data show CDR1 as GTSNPN and CDR2 as SVGIG (reference sequence). Deletions cut 0 bases from V and 1 base from J, with 10 bases between. CDR3 residues: CAWSVVPVSYEQYF. The CDR3 DNA reads as TGTGCCTGGAGTGTAGTCCCTGTATCCTACGAGCAGTACTTC.

The V call is TRBV10-2, the J call TRBJ1-5, with D perhaps TRBD1 (6 bases). The CDR3 length is 13 residues. Trimming pared 5 bases from V and 4 bases from J, leaving 9 bases between. Germline-derived CDR1 and CDR2 are WSHSY and SAAADI. The chain's CDR3 is CASSKRGNQPQHF. CDR3 nucleotides: TGCGCCAGCAGTAAAAGGGGGAATCAGCCCCAGCATTTT.

This clone appeared many times. This sequence joins TRBV5-1 and TRBJ2-1; 9 bases are a match to TRBD2. The CDR3 contains 16 residues. Unmatched junction bases numbered 8, after V lost 4 bases and J lost 3 bases. Germline assignment: CDR1 SGHRS and CDR2 YFSETQ. The CDR3 coding sequence is TGCGCCAGCAGCGGACAAGCGGGGGGTCTCTACAATGAGCAGTTCTTC. Translating it yields CASSGQAGGLYNEQFF.

In this sample, this clone turned up a few times. The CDR3 loop reads CATSRPTGSTEAFF. In DNA, the CDR3 is TGTGCCACCAGCAGACCGACAGGGAGCACTGAAGCTTTCTTT. This chain connects TRBV15 to TRBJ1-1; 7 bases align to TRBD1. Germline lookup yields CDR1 LNHNV and CDR2 YYDKDF (reference sequence). V gave up 2 bases and J gave up 4 bases; unmatched junction bases: 4. CDR3 length equals 14 residues. Together with reference TRBV15 and TRBJ1-1, the CDR3 gives the full variable domain: DAMVIQNPRYQVTQFGKPVTLSCSQTLNHNVMYWYQQKSSQAPKLLFHYYDKDFNNEADTPDNFQSRRPNTSFCFLDIRSPGLGDTAMYLCATSRPTGSTEAFFGQGTRLTVV.

Only a few counts were recorded for this clone. CDR3 region: CASSLGGSFPYEQYF. In nucleotides, the CDR3 is TGCGCCAGCAGCTTGGGGGGTAGCTTTCCCTACGAGCAGTACTTC. V is TRBV5-1 and J is TRBJ2-7; no firm D call. Germline values: CDR1 SGHRS, CDR2 YFSETQ. CDR3 size: 15 residues. V shed 0 bases and J shed 2 bases, with 12 bases lying between them.

Ten or more counts support this clone. The rearrangement links TRBV7-2 to TRBJ1-1; D not certain. Germline V gene sequence: CDR1 SGHTA, CDR2 FQGNSA. This CDR3 is 12 amino acids long. Trimming removed 3 bases at V and 6 bases at J, with 8 bases between. The CDR3 sequence: CASSLPGAEAFF. The CDR3 bases are TGTGCCAGCAGCTTGCCGGGAGCTGAAGCTTTCTTT.

The chain combines TRBV7-6 with TRBJ2-5; D tentatively reads TRBD1 or TRBD2 (5 bases each). The germline gives CDR1 SGHVS, CDR2 FNYEAQ. The germline V and J ends were trimmed by 5 bases and 4 bases, with 20 bases remaining between them. The CDR3 totals 16 residues. The DNA for the CDR3 is TGTGCCAGCAGCGCTACCGGGACCGTCGCGGGAGAGACCCAGTACTTC. It specifies CASSATGTVAGETQYF.

This clone was found once. CDR3 DNA sequence: TGTGCCAGCAGCTTAGGGACAGGCAATGAGCAGTTCTTC. Translated, it gives CASSLGTGNEQFF. This chain connects TRBV7-8 to TRBJ2-1, with 7 nucleotides matching TRBD1. V lost 1 base and J lost 6; bases outside the gene matches: 0. Looked up from germline, CDR1 is SGHVS and CDR2 is FQNEAQ. This CDR3 is built from 13 residues.

The chain has TRBV7-2 and TRBJ2-7, with D maybe TRBD1 (5 bases). V shed 1 base and J shed 6 bases, with 13 bases lying between them. There are 14 residues in the CDR3. Germline-derived CDR1 and CDR2 are SGHTA and FQGNSA. This chain's CDR3 is CASSLVLDSPEQYF. As DNA, the CDR3 is TGTGCCAGCAGCTTAGTCCTCGACAGTCCCGAGCAGTACTTC.

The chain joins TRBV6-5 to TRBJ1-2, with 7 bases aligning to TRBD1. The CDR3 runs 14 residues. CDR1 MNHEY and CDR2 SVGAGI come from the germline V gene. The junction had 8 bases not matched to a gene; V was cut back by 6 bases and J by 4 bases. Written as DNA, the CDR3 is TGTGCCAGCAGCCGCAGGGACAGTAGCTATGGCTACACCTTC. Encoded protein: CASSRRDSSYGYTF.

This chain uses TRBV29-1 with TRBJ1-2; D is uncertain. Germline lookup yields CDR1 SQVTM and CDR2 ANQGSEA. The CDR3 contains 10 residues. V was clipped by 3 bases and J by 6 bases, with 5 bases between them. CDR3 in DNA: TGCAGCGTTGATACACATGGCTACACCTTC. It codes for CSVDTHGYTF.

This clone was counted between two and nine times. The chain couples TRBV20-1 to TRBJ2-1; no firm D call. The CDR3 extends over 11 amino acids. The germline V and J ends were trimmed by 2 bases and 10 bases, with 9 bases remaining between them. Germline V lookup: CDR1 DFQATT, CDR2 SNEGSKA (reference sequence). The chain's CDR3 is CSARSKREQFF. The CDR3, as DNA: TGCAGTGCTAGAAGTAAACGAGAGCAGTTCTTC.

The rearrangement joins TRBV9 to TRBJ1-2; D unresolved. Trimming took off 4 bases at V and 4 bases at J, with 14 bases between the two ends. The CDR3 runs 14 residues. CDR1 is SGDLS and CDR2 is YYNGEE in the germline V gene. CDR3 coding DNA: TGTGCCAGCAGCCCGACGGTCAACCTCTATGGCTACACCTTC. Its translation: CASSPTVNLYGYTF.

This chain joins TRBV7-6 and TRBJ2-5; 16 bases align to TRBD2. Germline CDR1 and CDR2: SGHVS and FNYEAQ. V lost 3 bases, J lost 6 bases, and 4 bases stayed unmatched. There are 16 residues in the CDR3. This CDR3 reads CASSLGTSGGAKTQYF. The CDR3 coding sequence is TGTGCCAGCAGCTTGGGGACTAGCGGGGGGGCGAAGACCCAGTACTTC. The variable domain in full, completed from reference TRBV7-6 and TRBJ2-5, reads GAGVSQSPRYKVTKRGQDVALRCDPISGHVSLYWYRQALGQGPEFLTYFNYEAQQDKSGLPNDRFSAERPEGSISTLTIQRTEQRDSAMYRCASSLGTSGGAKTQYFGPGTRLLVL.

This chain uses TRBV6-5 with TRBJ2-7; D is perhaps TRBD1 (6 bases). Germline values: CDR1 MNHEY, CDR2 SVGAGI. The CDR3 loop spans 14 amino acids. The CDR3 loop reads CPTLTGHTTYEQYF. The CDR3, as DNA: TGTCCGACCCTAACAGGGCACACCACCTACGAGCAGTACTTC.